This T cell receptor (beta chain) was captured by sequencing in a study of CD8 T cells in Susac syndrome. Comments on this clonotype: Its antigen is currently unknown.

Random hexamers were used to reverse transcribe about 0.5 to 1 ug of RNA. Multiplex immunoSEQ PCR targeted 54 Vbeta and 13 Jbeta TCR beta segments. Via MiXCR, TCRdb re-called the immunoSEQ multiplex PCR reads, giving one row per CDR3 protein. The repertoire includes 70,000 or so distinct CDR3 sequences, approximately 94% of them detected once, and about 0.6% sits in the top ten. Whole-study results and caveats: The study conceded that its TCR sequencing and HLA analysis involved relatively few individuals.

This TCR derives from a human donor with multiple sclerosis. Sequenced sample: CD8+ T cells from PBMCs.

CDR3 amino acids: CASGTSDSTDTQYF. The DNA for the CDR3 is TGTGCCAGTGGGACTAGCGATAGCACAGATACGCAGTATTTT. The chain uses TRBV6-5 and TRBJ2-3; 10 positions match TRBD2. CDR1 and CDR2 from the germline V gene are MNHEY and SVGAGI. The CDR3 consists of 14 residues. Trimming removed 9 bases from V and 0 bases from J; junction bases left unmatched: 3.